This T cell receptor (beta chain) is drawn from a study of graft-versus-host responses after intestinal transplantation. The junction had 14 bases not matched to a gene; V was cut back by 3 bases and J by 8 bases. Per germline, CDR1 MNHEY and CDR2 SMNVEV (reference sequence). CDR3 size: 16 residues. The repertoire was sequenced with immunoSEQ multiplex PCR; TCRdb's copy has only in-frame clones and lacks some. Counted here are 10,000 to 15,000 clones, about 30% occurring once; the ten biggest clones make up about 3.2%. The sample holds a few counts of this clone. Stimulators, 200,000 irradiated and violet-dye-labeled cells, were plated with 200,000 CFSE-labeled responder cells.

The input for sequencing was alloreactive CD8+ T cells from a mixed lymphocyte reaction culture, taken before intestinal transplant. The subset here: CFSE-low proliferating T cells sorted from roughly 6-day pre-transplant mixed lymphocyte reaction (GvH or HvG direction). The clonotype comes from a human patient who received an intestinal transplant. This rearrangement joins TRBV27 to TRBJ1-2, with TRBD1 matching 8 bases. This chain's CDR3 is CASSFLTPGQGKGYTF. The CDR3 coding sequence is TGTGCCAGCAGTTTCCTAACCCCTGGACAGGGCAAAGGCTACACCTTC.